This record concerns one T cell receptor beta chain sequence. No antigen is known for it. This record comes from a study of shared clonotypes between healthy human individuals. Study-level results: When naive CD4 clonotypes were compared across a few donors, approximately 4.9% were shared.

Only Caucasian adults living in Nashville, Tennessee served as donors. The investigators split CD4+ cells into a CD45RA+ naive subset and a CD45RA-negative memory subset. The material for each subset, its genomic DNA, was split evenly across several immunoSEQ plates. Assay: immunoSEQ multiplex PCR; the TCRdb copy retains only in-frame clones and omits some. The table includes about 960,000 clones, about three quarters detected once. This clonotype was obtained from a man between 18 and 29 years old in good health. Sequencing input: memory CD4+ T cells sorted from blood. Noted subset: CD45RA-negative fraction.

The CDR3, as DNA: TGTGCCAACCCGGGAGGGGCAACTAATGAAAAACTGTTTTTT. It codes for CANPGGATNEKLFF. The chain is built from TRBV6-1 and TRBJ1-4; weak D call: TRBD1 (5 bases). This CDR3 has 14 amino acids. V dropped 10 bases and J dropped 0 bases, with 12 bases sitting between them. Germline assignment: CDR1 MNHNS and CDR2 SASEGT.